Each of the 2 T cell receptor beta chains below was sequenced from the same sample in a study of a mutant IDH1 vaccine in newly diagnosed glioma. Generated by immunoSEQ multiplex PCR, the TCRdb table keeps only in-frame clones and is missing some. Counted here are about 24,000 clones, approximately 91% occurring once; the ten biggest clones make up 9.2%. Time point reported: baseline, week 1 (first vaccination visit). Treatment specified: pre-vaccination baseline after standard-of-care therapy. The source material was PBMCs, sampled from a glioma patient treated with radiotherapy, temozolomide or both. These TCRs come from a man under 40 with glioma.

This rearrangement joins TRBV7-9 to TRBJ1-1; D not certain. The V end was cut by 5 bases, the J end by 0 bases, with 22 bases between. The CDR3 is 18 residues long. In germline, CDR1 is SEHNR, CDR2 FQNEAQ (reference sequence). The CDR3: CASSPPNAGRFVNTEAFF. CDR3 sequence (DNA): TGTGCCAGCAGCCCTCCAAACGCGGGGAGATTCGTGAACACTGAAGCTTTCTTT.

This chain links TRBV5-8 with TRBJ1-1, with a weak D call TRBD1 (5 bases). This CDR3 comprises 13 residues. Germline CDR1 reads SGHTS; CDR2 reads YDEGEE. The V gene lost 3 bases and the J gene lost 4 bases, with 10 bases spanning the gap. CDR3 loop: CASSYLTVTEAFF. The CDR3 DNA is TGTGCCAGCAGCTACCTGACAGTCACTGAAGCTTTCTTT.